This T cell receptor beta chain was observed in a study of identical twins. TCRdb analysed the 5' RACE reads with MiXCR anew, one entry per CDR3 protein. Of some 590,000 distinct CDR3 sequences listed, approximately 10% are singletons. V was pared by 5 bases and J by 4 bases, with 12 bases between. CDR3 length: 14 amino acids. The V gene's germline CDR1 is SGHTA and CDR2 FQGNSA. This same sample was also part of a study on yellow fever vaccine responses in identical twins.

V and J are TRBV7-2 and TRBJ2-1; D assignment may be TRBD1 or TRBD2 (5 bases each). Sequencing used PBMCs. This clonotype was sampled from a woman aged 18-29 years in good health. The CDR3 protein is CASSLEGTYNEQFF. The CDR3 DNA is TGTGCCAGCAGCCTCGAGGGGACGTACAATGAGCAGTTCTTC.